Listed here is a single TCR beta chain. Germline V lookup: CDR1 LGHDT, CDR2 YNNKEL (reference sequence). The V end was cut by 1 base, the J end by 9 bases, with 16 bases between. This CDR3 contains 15 residues. This specimen comes from a study of blood T cell repertoires in COVID-19. Study-level background: Sites in the United States, Italy and Spain provided acute and convalescent COVID-19 samples. From T cells, B-cell-depleted T cells, or PBMCs came the material, which was cDNA or gDNA.

TCRdb's table, derived via immunoSEQ multiplex PCR, lists solely in-frame clones and lacks some. Counted here are about 59,000 clones, roughly 70% occurring once; the ten biggest clones make up 11% to 15%. V and J are TRBV3-1 (or the pseudogene TRBV3-2) and TRBJ2-1; D is perhaps TRBD2 (6 bases). Sequencing used peripheral blood. The sequence derives from a woman aged 70 to 79 with acute or convalescent COVID-19. CDR3 in DNA: TGTGCCAGCAGCCAAGGTAGAGGGCGGGGTCCTGAGCAGTTCTTC. Its protein product is CASSQGRGRGPEQFF.